The TCR beta chain under discussion was sequenced for a study of regulatory T cells in long-lasting Graves disease. Study results and limitations: With persistent disease, TRBV28, TRBJ1-2 and TRBJ2-5 were the favored segments.

Sample time point: persistent/refractory GD, antithyroid drugs over 5 years with positive TRAb. PBMC RNA served as the TCR library source. Diagnosis followed American Thyroid Association guidelines for Graves' disease. V trimming: 6 bases; J trimming: 1 base; junction bases outside the gene matches: 9. Germline V gene sequence: CDR1 SNHLY, CDR2 FYNNEI. This CDR3 comprises 17 residues. In building TCR beta libraries, iRepertoire HTBI primers were used together with Arm-PCR of CDR3 regions. In the original analysis: The study identified roughly 59 TRBV and more than 11 TRBJ segments across samples. TCRdb re-analysed the multiplex PCR reads in MiXCR, keeping a single row per CDR3 protein. TCRdb's processing, not the authors', yielded these V and J calls. The table includes about 660,000 distinct CDR3 sequences, 30% detected once. With regard to this clonotype: The antigen is not known.

Here the sequenced sample was peripheral blood mononuclear cells (PBMCs), taken when the disease was refractory, from a patient treated with antithyroid drugs. This TCR was sampled from a female donor with Graves disease. The chain is built from TRBV2 and TRBJ2-7, with 13 bases aligning to TRBD2. As DNA, the CDR3 is TGTGCCAGCAGAGAGGGGACTAGCGGGACCGCTTCCTACGAGCAGTACTTC. Translated: CASREGTSGTASYEQYF.